These T cell receptor beta chains were read from a single sample in a study of shared clonotypes between healthy human individuals. Data came from immunoSEQ multiplex PCR; TCRdb stores just in-frame clones and leaves some out. The data contain 2.3 million or so clones, approximately 93% of them singletons. Sequenced: naive CD4+ T cells from PBMCs. Receptors were obtained from a man aged 18 to 30 in good health. Some clones in this sample may be carry-over from other donors' samples. The CDR3 runs from the conserved cysteine through the conserved F or W. Fields, in order: J gene, V gene, CDR3 protein.

TRBJ2-7,TRBV7-7,CASSLNLASSYEQYF
TRBJ2-5,TRBV28,CASSSTLDRLETQYF
TRBJ2-1,TRBV10-3,CAISRTSGRVEDEQFF
TRBJ2-5,TRBV5-1,CASSLAGLQETQYF
TRBJ2-5,TRBV7-2,CASSFAGGVGETQYF
TRBJ2-5,TRBV30,CACSYGTSSHQETQYF
TRBJ2-5,TRBV10-3,CAISEGHETQYF
TRBJ1-5,TRBV30,CAWSVVGPQHF
TRBJ1-5,TRBV7-2,CASSLGQGARQPQHF
TRBJ2-2,TRBV7-8,CASTWGQENTGELFF
TRBJ2-7,TRBV28,CASGVSGYEQYF
TRBJ2-7,TRBV4-1,CASSQRESYEQYF
TRBJ2-5,TRBV25-1,CASNRMGAQTQYF